Shown below are 11 T cell receptor beta chains from a single sample sequenced in a study of identical twins. TCRdb analysed the 5' RACE reads with MiXCR anew, one entry per CDR3 protein. The data show about 890,000 distinct CDR3 sequences, around an eighth seen once. These same records also appear under a second study, on yellow fever vaccine responses in identical twins.

What was sequenced was PBMCs. These TCRs come from a young woman in good health.

The sample holds a few counts of this clonotype. This sequence joins TRBV27 and TRBJ2-5; 8 nucleotides align to TRBD2. V shed 5 bases and J 4 bases; nucleotides not matched to a gene: 9. Per germline, CDR1 MNHEY and CDR2 SMNVEV (reference sequence). This CDR3 has 15 residues. CDR3 in amino acids: CASSPPYSGVETQYF. The DNA of the CDR3 is TGTGCCAGCAGTCCCCCGTATAGCGGGGTAGAGACCCAGTACTTC.

CDR3 in DNA: TGCGCCAGCAGCCTGGGACTAGCGGGGGGTCCAGTGACCCAGTACTTC. Protein: CASSLGLAGGPVTQYF. J is TRBJ2-5 and V is TRBV4-1; 15 nucleotides match TRBD2. CDR1 MGHRA and CDR2 YSYEKL come from the germline V gene. V was clipped by 4 bases and J by 7 bases; unmatched bases: 7. The CDR3 length is 16 residues.

The chain employs TRBV4-1 and TRBJ1-1; 8 nucleotides line up with TRBD1. Germline V gene data show CDR1 as MGHRA and CDR2 as YSYEKL. This CDR3 spans 15 amino acids. Trimming removed 1 base from V and 6 bases from J; junction bases left unmatched: 7. The CDR3 DNA sequence: TGCGCCAGCAGCCAAGCGGGCAGGGGGCGTCCTGAAGCTTTCTTT. Translating it yields CASSQAGRGRPEAFF.

This clonotype was seen a single time. This chain links TRBV29-1 with TRBJ2-3; 10 positions agree with TRBD2. The V segment lost 6 bases and the J segment 2 bases; nucleotides outside the gene matches: 5. Germline V gives CDR1 SQVTM, CDR2 ANQGSEA. This CDR3 has 14 amino acids. In nucleotides, the CDR3 is TGCAGCGTGGTCCTAGCGGGAGCCACAGATACGCAGTATTTT. Its protein is CSVVLAGATDTQYF.

This clonotype was counted many times. The chain links TRBV4-1 to TRBJ2-2; 7 nucleotides line up with TRBD2. There are 15 residues in the CDR3. From germline, CDR1 is MGHRA and CDR2 YSYEKL. Unmatched junction bases numbered 4, after V lost 1 base and J lost 5 bases. This CDR3 reads CASSQALAETGELFF. The CDR3 nucleotides read TGCGCCAGCAGCCAAGCGCTAGCGGAGACCGGGGAGCTGTTTTTT.

The chain is built from TRBV20-1 and TRBJ2-5; TRBD2 matches at 10 bases. V shed 3 bases, J shed 9 bases, and the junction held 19 bases outside the gene matches. Germline assignment: CDR1 DFQATT and CDR2 SNEGSKA (reference sequence). This CDR3 has 17 amino acids. CDR3 DNA: TGCAGTGCTAGTGTGGGTTTAGCGGGGGGCACCGTGCTGTCCCAGTACTTC. It translates to CSASVGLAGGTVLSQYF.

The gene calls are TRBV20-1 and TRBJ2-5; D is perhaps TRBD2 (6 bases). From germline, CDR1 is DFQATT and CDR2 SNEGSKA (reference sequence). Between the trimmed V and J ends, which lost 6 bases and 3 bases, there was a span of 17 bases. The CDR3 length is 14 residues. The CDR3 coding sequence is TGCAGTGCCCCAGAGGGTTGGAGGGAAGAGACCCAGTACTTC. Translation: CSAPEGWREETQYF.

This clonotype was found a few times. V gene TRBV2 combines with J gene TRBJ1-2; D is possibly TRBD1 (6 bases). In germline, CDR1 is SNHLY, CDR2 FYNNEI. This CDR3 region has 14 residues. V lost 4 bases and J 4 bases, leaving 13 bases between the germline ends. CDR3 DNA: TGTGCCAGCAGTGCCGACAGGTCATTCTATGGCTACACCTTC. This gives the protein CASSADRSFYGYTF. The full variable domain, completed using reference TRBV2 and TRBJ1-2, is EPEVTQTPSHQVTQMGQEVILRCVPISNHLYFYWYRQILGQKVEFLVSFYNNEISEKSEIFDDQFSVERPDGSNFTLKIRSTKLEDSAMYFCASSADRSFYGYTFGSGTRLTVV.

The chain's CDR3 is CASSFGTGTFTEAFF. CDR3 DNA sequence: TGTGCCAGCAGCTTTGGGACAGGGACTTTTACTGAAGCTTTCTTT. This chain joins TRBV7-2 and TRBJ1-1, with 9 positions matching TRBD1. V dropped 3 bases and J dropped 5; count of bases not matched to a gene: 7. The CDR3 loop spans 15 amino acids. Per germline, CDR1 SGHTA and CDR2 FQGNSA.

This clonotype turned up a few times. The DNA of the CDR3 is TGTGCCATCAGTGAGGGGGGGGGTAACACTGAAGCTTTCTTT. As protein: CAISEGGGNTEAFF. The chain has TRBV10-3 and TRBJ1-1; TRBD1 is a possible D gene (5 bases). The CDR3 consists of 14 residues. Trimming removed 2 bases at V and 2 bases at J, with 9 bases between. Germline CDR1 ENHRY, CDR2 SYGVKD.

Ten or more counts support this clonotype. The chain combines TRBV19 with TRBJ2-2; unclear D gene. The CDR3 spans 12 residues. CDR1 and CDR2 from the germline V gene are LNHDA and SQIVND (reference sequence). The germline V and J ends were trimmed by 4 bases and 6 bases, with 6 bases remaining between them. The CDR3 sequence: CASSTPPGELFF. CDR3 sequence (DNA): TGTGCCAGTAGTACACCCCCCGGGGAGCTGTTTTTT. Full variable domain (remainder filled in from reference TRBV19 and TRBJ2-2): DGGITQSPKYLFRKEGQNVTLSCEQNLNHDAMYWYRQDPGQGLRLIYYSQIVNDFQKGDIAEGYSVSREKKESFPLTVTSAQKNPTAFYLCASSTPPGELFFGEGSRLTVL.